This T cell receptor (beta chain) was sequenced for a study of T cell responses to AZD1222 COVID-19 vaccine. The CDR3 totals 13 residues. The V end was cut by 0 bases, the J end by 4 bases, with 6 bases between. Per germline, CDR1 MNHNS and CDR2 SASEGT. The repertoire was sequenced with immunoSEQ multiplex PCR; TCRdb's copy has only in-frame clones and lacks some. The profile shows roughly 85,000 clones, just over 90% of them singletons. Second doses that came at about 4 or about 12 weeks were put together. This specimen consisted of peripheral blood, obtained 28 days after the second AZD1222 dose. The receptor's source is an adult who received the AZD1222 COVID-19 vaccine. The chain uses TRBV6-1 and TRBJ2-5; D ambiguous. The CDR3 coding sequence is TGTGCCAGCAGTGAAGCCCTGCGAGAGACCCAGTACTTC. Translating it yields CASSEALRETQYF.